A selection of T cell receptor beta chains follows, all from one sample in a study of T-cell memory formation after mild COVID-19. TCRdb analysed the 5' RACE reads with MiXCR anew, one entry per CDR3 protein. The sample carries about half a million distinct CDR3 sequences, roughly 18% recorded once. The material sequenced was PBMCs or a T cell subset sorted from them (not recorded which). The receptors originated from an adult woman who had mild COVID-19 (a few samples of this study predate the infection). Cell type and time point are not known. Each CDR3 is given with its conserved first and last residue. D genes are given only for firm matches. Rows give clone size only sometimes, using once, few, many, or a class for an expanded clone.

D gene	J gene	clone size	V gene	CDR3 DNA	CDR3 protein
NA	TRBJ2-7	few	TRBV7-6	TGTGCCAGCGGAAACCCTGGTGGGTACGAGCAGTACTTC	CASGNPGGYEQYF
NA	TRBJ2-3	NA	TRBV9	TGTGCCAGTAACGGAGGGACCTGGGGAGATACGCAGTATTTT	CASNGGTWGDTQYF
TRBD1	TRBJ2-5	few	TRBV6-6	TGTGCCAGCAGTTACTCGAGGACAGGGAAAGAGACCCAGTACTTC	CASSYSRTGKETQYF
TRBD2	TRBJ2-1	NA	TRBV5-1	TGCGCCAGCAGCCAACTAGCGCCCAGCTCCTACAATGAGCAGTTCTTC	CASSQLAPSSYNEQFF
NA	TRBJ2-7	NA	TRBV7-9	TGTGCCAGCAGCTCTAGCCGACTAGTAATCCACGAGCAGTACTTC	CASSSSRLVIHEQYF
NA	TRBJ2-4	NA	TRBV9	TGTGCCAGCAGCGTAGACGGGGACATTCAGTACTTC	CASSVDGDIQYF
TRBD1	TRBJ1-5	NA	TRBV24-1	TGTGCCACCAGTGATGAAGGACAGGGAACTCAGCCCCAGCATTTT	CATSDEGQGTQPQHF
TRBD2	TRBJ2-2	NA	TRBV11-2	TGTGCCAGCAGCTCGACGACTAGCGGAGCCCCCGGGGAGCTGTTTTTT	CASSSTTSGAPGELFF
TRBD2	TRBJ2-5	few	TRBV9	TGTGCCAGCAGCCCTAGGTCGGGACTAGCGGAGTCAGAGACCCAGTACTTC	CASSPRSGLAESETQYF
TRBD2	TRBJ2-2	few	TRBV6-5	TGTGCCAGCAGTTACTCGGGGACTAGTCCTTTGCCCGGGGAGCTGTTTTTT	CASSYSGTSPLPGELFF
NA	TRBJ1-5	NA	TRBV20-1	TGCAGTGCTAGGGCGCCCGGTCAGGGCAATCAGCCCCAGCATTTT	CSARAPGQGNQPQHF
NA	TRBJ2-7	NA	TRBV3-1	TGTGCCAGCAGCCAAAGTAGCGGTGGCTCCTACGAGCAGTACTTC	CASSQSSGGSYEQYF
NA	TRBJ2-3	NA	TRBV11-2	TGTGCCAGCAGTCCAGGGCGGGGGCCCCGTGATACGCAGTATTTT	CASSPGRGPRDTQYF
NA	TRBJ2-2	few	TRBV27	TGTGCCAGCAGTTTAAGATACCTTGGGGAGCTGTTTTTT	CASSLRYLGELFF
NA	TRBJ2-1	few	TRBV12-3/TRBV12-4	TGTGCCAGCAGTTCTAGCGACTCCTACAATGAGCAGTTCTTC	CASSSSDSYNEQFF
NA	TRBJ2-3	many	TRBV24-1	TGTGCCACCAAAGATTCGGGTAAGAGGACAGATACGCAGTATTTT	CATKDSGKRTDTQYF
TRBD1	TRBJ2-7	few	TRBV4-1	TGCGCCAGCAGCCAAGAAGGGACAGCGAGCTCCTACGAGCAGTACTTC	CASSQEGTASSYEQYF
NA	TRBJ1-2	NA	TRBV10-3	TGTGCCATCAGTGAGTCCCAAGGATATGGCTACACCTTC	CAISESQGYGYTF
TRBD1	TRBJ1-6	NA	TRBV12-3/TRBV12-4	TGTGCCAGCAGTGACAGGGCCATGAGCTCACCCCTCCACTTT	CASSDRAMSSPLHF
NA	TRBJ1-3	NA	TRBV6-6	TGTGCCAGCAGTTACTCAGACAGGGGAAACACCATATATTTT	CASSYSDRGNTIYF
TRBD1	TRBJ1-1	NA	TRBV19	TGTGCCAGTAGTACGCGACAGGGGGCGGATCCTGAAGCTTTCTTT	CASSTRQGADPEAFF
NA	TRBJ2-4	many	TRBV4-3	TGCGCCAGCAGCCAAGACGGTCGAGGGGGAAACATTCAGTACTTC	CASSQDGRGGNIQYF
NA	TRBJ2-7	few	TRBV7-9	TGTGCCAGCAGCCCGGACACTACCCCCTACGAGCAGTACTTC	CASSPDTTPYEQYF
NA	TRBJ1-2	NA	TRBV2	TGTGCCAGCAGTGACAGGGAAAGCTATGGCTACACCTTC	CASSDRESYGYTF
TRBD1	TRBJ1-5	few	TRBV2	TGTGCCAGCAGTGGTGGGGAGTTAGACAGGGGCAATCAGCCCCAGCATTTT	CASSGGELDRGNQPQHF
TRBD2	TRBJ2-3	NA	TRBV7-2	TGTGCCAGCAGACCGACTAGCGGGGGGCCCGCAGATACGCAGTATTTT	CASRPTSGGPADTQYF
NA	TRBJ1-1	few	TRBV12-3/TRBV12-4	TGTGCCAGCAGTGCCAGCCCGGAGGAAGCTTTCTTT	CASSASPEEAFF
TRBD1	TRBJ2-1	few	TRBV4-3	TGCGCCAGCAGCTCAGGCCCCGACAGGGGGCTGGATGAGCAGTTCTTC	CASSSGPDRGLDEQFF
NA	TRBJ2-4	NA	TRBV7-9	TGTGCCAGCAGCTTGGCGCCCTCAGACATTCAGTACTTC	CASSLAPSDIQYF
NA	TRBJ1-2	NA	TRBV7-6	TGTGCCAGCAGCCGGTCGGGGGGCGCTGGCTACACCTTC	CASSRSGGAGYTF
TRBD1	TRBJ1-1	NA	TRBV4-1	TGCGCCAGCAGCCAAGAGAAAGGGGGCAGGAGTGAAGCTTTCTTT	CASSQEKGGRSEAFF
NA	TRBJ1-1	few	TRBV30	TGTGCCTGGAGTGTACGCCAGACGGCTTTCTTT	CAWSVRQTAFF
TRBD1	TRBJ1-1	NA	TRBV7-9	TGTGCCAGCAGCCACGCCAGGGGGGTGAACACTGAAGCTTTCTTT	CASSHARGVNTEAFF
TRBD1	TRBJ1-4	NA	TRBV12-3/TRBV12-4	TGTGCCAGCAGTTTAATCCAGGGGGCTGAAAAACTGTTTTTT	CASSLIQGAEKLFF
NA	TRBJ1-1	few	TRBV7-4	TGTGCCAGCAGCTTACGCCCCGGGATACGGACGGCTTTCTTT	CASSLRPGIRTAFF
NA	TRBJ2-4	many	TRBV20-1	TGCAGTGCTAGAGATCTACAGGGATCGGCATGGGCCAAAAACATTCAGTACTTC	CSARDLQGSAWAKNIQYF
NA	TRBJ1-2	NA	TRBV20-1	TGCAGTGCCCCCGGAGGGTCCCATGGCTACACCTTC	CSAPGGSHGYTF
NA	TRBJ2-4	NA	TRBV9	TGTGCCAGCAGCGTCGATCTTTCTGGGGGCAAAAACATTCAGTACTTC	CASSVDLSGGKNIQYF
NA	TRBJ2-1	many	TRBV5-1	TGCGCCAGCAGGGTGCAGGGTCAGAATGAGCAGTTCTTC	CASRVQGQNEQFF
NA	TRBJ2-7	few	TRBV29-1	TGCAGCGTCCTCCCGGAACTGTCCTACGAGCAGTACTTC	CSVLPELSYEQYF
TRBD1	TRBJ1-2	NA	TRBV30	TGTGCCTGGAGCAGGGGGTGGACAGGGCAATATGGCTACACCTTC	CAWSRGWTGQYGYTF
TRBD1	TRBJ2-2	NA	TRBV20-1	TGCAGTGCTAGACGACAGGGAAGGACCGGGGAGCTGTTTTTT	CSARRQGRTGELFF
TRBD1	TRBJ2-6	few	TRBV3-1	TGTGCCAGCAGTATGACAGGGGCGCGTTATGGGGCCAACGTCCTGACTTTC	CASSMTGARYGANVLTF
TRBD2	TRBJ2-6	few	TRBV9	TGTGCCAGCAGCGTAGCTTCACTAGCGGGAGCTGGGGCCAACGTCCTGACTTTC	CASSVASLAGAGANVLTF
NA	TRBJ2-7	NA	TRBV29-1	TGCAGCGTTGGGGATACATCCTACGAGCAGTACTTC	CSVGDTSYEQYF
NA	TRBJ2-2	few	TRBV7-9	TGTGCCAGCAGCTTCCGCACTGATCGGACTTCGAACACCGGGGAGCTGTTTTTT	CASSFRTDRTSNTGELFF
TRBD1	TRBJ2-7	many	TRBV12-3/TRBV12-4	TGTGCCAGCAGTAAGCTAACCGGACTCCGGGACAGGGGGGATACCGAGCAGTACTTC	CASSKLTGLRDRGDTEQYF
NA	TRBJ1-2	NA	TRBV29-1	TGCAGCGTTGGGGAATATGGCTACACCTTC	CSVGEYGYTF
TRBD1	TRBJ1-6	few	TRBV2	TGTGCCAGCAGCTCCGACAGGGCGACTTCACCCCTCCACTTT	CASSSDRATSPLHF
TRBD1	TRBJ2-5	NA	TRBV5-1	TGCGCCAGCAGCGTCACAGGGGGCTCGGGGGAGACCCAGTACTTC	CASSVTGGSGETQYF
TRBD1	TRBJ2-7	NA	TRBV10-3	TGTGCCATCAGTGAGGGGCAGGGGGCCTCCTACGAGCAGTACTTC	CAISEGQGASYEQYF
NA	TRBJ1-5	few	TRBV5-6	TGTGCCAGCAGCTCGACGAGGTCAGTGGGGGGTCAGCCCCAGCATTTT	CASSSTRSVGGQPQHF